This T cell receptor (beta chain) was obtained from a study of T cells in localized non-small cell lung cancer. CDR1 SGHAT and CDR2 FQNNGV come from the germline V gene. The germline V and J ends were trimmed by 5 bases and 2 bases, with 12 bases remaining between them. The CDR3 covers 15 residues. This clone came up once. Libraries were prepared by immunoSEQ multiplex PCR; TCRdb keeps only in-frame clonotypes and omits some of them. Among fewer than 40,000 clones listed, 87% were seen once. J is TRBJ2-2 and V is TRBV11-2, with D tentatively TRBD1 or TRBD2 (5 bases each). The origin of this receptor is a man aged 35 to 69 with stage III lung adenocarcinoma. The material sequenced was peripheral blood mononuclear cells, taken before any cancer treatment. The CDR3 DNA reads as TGTGCCAGCAGCCCCCGAGGGGCCAACACCGGGGAGCTGTTTTTT. Amino acids: CASSPRGANTGELFF. Supplemented by reference TRBV11-2 and TRBJ2-2, the full variable domain reads EAGVAQSPRYKIIEKRQSVAFWCNPISGHATLYWYQQILGQGPKLLIQFQNNGVVDDSQLPKDRFSAERLKGVDSTLKIQPAKLEDSAVYLCASSPRGANTGELFFGEGSRLTVL.